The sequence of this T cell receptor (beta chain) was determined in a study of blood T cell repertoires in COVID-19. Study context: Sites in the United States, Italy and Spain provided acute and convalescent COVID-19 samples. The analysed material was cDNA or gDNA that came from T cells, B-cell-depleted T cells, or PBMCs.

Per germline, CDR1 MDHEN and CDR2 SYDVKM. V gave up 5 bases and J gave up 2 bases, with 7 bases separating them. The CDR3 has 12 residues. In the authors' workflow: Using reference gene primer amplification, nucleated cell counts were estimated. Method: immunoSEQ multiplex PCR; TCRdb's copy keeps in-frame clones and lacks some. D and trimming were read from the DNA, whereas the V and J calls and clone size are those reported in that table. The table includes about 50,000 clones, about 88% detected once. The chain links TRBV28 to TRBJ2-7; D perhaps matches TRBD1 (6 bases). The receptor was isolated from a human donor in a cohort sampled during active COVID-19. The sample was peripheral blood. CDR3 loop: CASSRQAYEQYF. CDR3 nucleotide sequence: TGTGCCAGCAGTCGACAGGCCTACGAGCAGTACTTC.